This T cell receptor (beta chain) appears in the sequencing data of a study of blood T cell repertoires in COVID-19. Background on the study: The origin of the acute and convalescent COVID-19 samples was the United States, Italy and Spain. PBMCs, B-cell-depleted T cells, or T cells were the source of the cDNA or gDNA that made up the material.

Authors' data handling: Estimated nucleated cell counts came from reference gene primer amplification. Only in-frame clones appear in the TCRdb table, and some are missing; sequencing was by immunoSEQ multiplex PCR. The V and J calls and clone size were taken over from that table, and D and trimming were inferred from the DNA. This table holds roughly 67,000 clones, about 86% found once. This clone was recorded only once. Trimming took 0 bases from V and 5 from J, leaving 15 bases between them. CDR3 length: 16 amino acids. Germline V gene lookup returns CDR1 SGHRS and CDR2 YFSETQ. Sequencing was performed on peripheral blood. The chain combines TRBV5-1 with TRBJ1-5; TRBD1 might be the D (6 bases). The TCR comes from a man aged 45-65 years with acute or convalescent COVID-19. The CDR3 DNA is TGCGCCAGCAGCTTGGGCACCGGGGCAGGGGATCAGCCCCAGCATTTT. Protein: CASSLGTGAGDQPQHF.